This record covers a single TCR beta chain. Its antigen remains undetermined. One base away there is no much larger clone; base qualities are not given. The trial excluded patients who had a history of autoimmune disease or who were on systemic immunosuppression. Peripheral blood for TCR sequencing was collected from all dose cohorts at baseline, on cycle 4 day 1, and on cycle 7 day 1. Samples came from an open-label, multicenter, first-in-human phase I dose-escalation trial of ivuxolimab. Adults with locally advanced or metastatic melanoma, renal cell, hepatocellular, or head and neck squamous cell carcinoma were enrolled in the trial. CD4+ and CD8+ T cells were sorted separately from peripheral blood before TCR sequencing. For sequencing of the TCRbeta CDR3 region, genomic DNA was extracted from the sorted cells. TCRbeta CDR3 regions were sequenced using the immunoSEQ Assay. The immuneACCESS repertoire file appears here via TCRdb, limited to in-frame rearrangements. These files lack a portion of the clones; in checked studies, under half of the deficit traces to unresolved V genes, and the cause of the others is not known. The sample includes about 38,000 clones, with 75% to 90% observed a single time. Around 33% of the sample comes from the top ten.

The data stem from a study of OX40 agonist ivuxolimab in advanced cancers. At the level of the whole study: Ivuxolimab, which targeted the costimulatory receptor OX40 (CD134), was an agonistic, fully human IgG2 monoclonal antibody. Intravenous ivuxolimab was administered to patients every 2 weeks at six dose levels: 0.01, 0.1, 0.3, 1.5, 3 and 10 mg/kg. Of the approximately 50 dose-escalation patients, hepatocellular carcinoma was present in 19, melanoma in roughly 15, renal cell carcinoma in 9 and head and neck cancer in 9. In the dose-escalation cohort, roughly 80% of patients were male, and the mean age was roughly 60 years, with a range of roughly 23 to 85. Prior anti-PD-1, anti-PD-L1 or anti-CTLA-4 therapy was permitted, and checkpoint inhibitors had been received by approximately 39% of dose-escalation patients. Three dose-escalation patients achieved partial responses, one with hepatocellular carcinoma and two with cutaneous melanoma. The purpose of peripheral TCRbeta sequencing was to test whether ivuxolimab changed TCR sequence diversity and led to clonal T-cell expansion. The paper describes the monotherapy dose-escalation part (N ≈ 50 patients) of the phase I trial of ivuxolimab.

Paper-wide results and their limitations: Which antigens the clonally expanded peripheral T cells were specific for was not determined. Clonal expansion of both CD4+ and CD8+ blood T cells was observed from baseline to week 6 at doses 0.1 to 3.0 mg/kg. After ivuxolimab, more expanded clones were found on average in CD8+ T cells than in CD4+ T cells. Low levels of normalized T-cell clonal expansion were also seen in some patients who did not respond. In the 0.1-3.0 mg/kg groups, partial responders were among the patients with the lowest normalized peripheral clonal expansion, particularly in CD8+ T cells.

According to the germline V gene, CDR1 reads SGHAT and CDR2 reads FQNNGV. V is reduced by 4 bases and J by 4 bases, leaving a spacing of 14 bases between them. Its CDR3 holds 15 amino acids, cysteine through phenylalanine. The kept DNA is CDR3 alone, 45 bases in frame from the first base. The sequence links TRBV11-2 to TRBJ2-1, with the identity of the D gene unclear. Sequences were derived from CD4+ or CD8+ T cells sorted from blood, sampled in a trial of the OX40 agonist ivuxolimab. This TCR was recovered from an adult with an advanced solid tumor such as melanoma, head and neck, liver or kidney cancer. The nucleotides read TGTGCCAGCAGCTCGCGCCAAAACACTTACAATGAGCAGTTCTTC. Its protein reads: CASSSRQNTYNEQFF.